This TCR beta chain was captured by sequencing in a study of beta chain features in type 1 diabetes. The CDR3 covers 14 residues. The germline V gene encodes CDR1 KGHSH and CDR2 LQKENI. J lost 2 bases, V lost 6 bases, and 6 bases had no gene match. The authors sorted CD4+ naive, central memory, regulatory and stem cell-like memory cells via CD45RO/CCR7/CD25/CD127/CD95/CD27. Expressed TCRB transcripts were sequenced because the isolated RNA had all been reverse transcribed beforehand. The protocol was immunoSEQ multiplex PCR, while the TCRdb copy is restricted to in-frame clones and leaves out a portion. The data contain about 620,000 clones, roughly 16% of them seen just once; the ten biggest clones take up about 0.086%. Whole-study results and caveats: Among patients with Type 1 diabetes, TCRB CDR3s were moderately but significantly shorter in every one of the four CD4+ subsets. PCR might show a preference for shorter templates, equally across patients and controls. Patients with type 1 diabetes showed fewer VDJ junction insertions and more deletions.

A word on this clone: What it binds is unknown.

The rearrangement links TRBV18 to TRBJ1-1; 7 bases line up with TRBD1. This sequence originates from a young man in good health. Sequences were obtained from naive CD4+ T cells from blood. The CDR3: CASSTGIGNTEAFF. CDR3 coding DNA: TGTGCCAGCTCGACAGGGATTGGTAACACTGAAGCTTTCTTT.